This T cell receptor (beta chain) derives from a study of shared clonotypes between healthy human individuals. Study-wide background: With ages of 18 to 49, the donors were a couple of women and three men.

In the case of this clone: Its matching antigen is unknown.

Replicate sorted-subset PCRs were loaded with around 200 ng DNA, roughly 33,000 T cell genomes. TCRdb's copy holds only in-frame clones and misses some; the assay was immunoSEQ multiplex PCR. Among fewer than 1.8 million clones listed, approximately 98.5% were seen once. Germline V gene lookup returns CDR1 SGHTA and CDR2 FQGTGA. The length of the CDR3 is 15 residues. With V trimmed by 4 bases and J by 6 bases, 10 bases remained unmatched. Study-wide findings and caveats: Larger estimated richness was generally recorded for naive subsets relative to memory subsets. Shared across four donors were 4% to 6% of the naive CD4 clonotypes.

Sequenced: naive CD4+ T cells sorted from blood. Stated subset: CD45RA+ positively selected. This TCR came from a man under 40 in good health. The J gene is TRBJ2-7, the V gene TRBV7-3; TRBD1 matches 9 bases. CDR3 sequence (DNA): TGTGCCAGCAGCTATTTGGGACAGGGTATTTCCGAGCAGTACTTC. This encodes CASSYLGQGISEQYF.